The 23 T cell receptor beta chains listed next were all sequenced from one sample in a study of blood T cell repertoires in COVID-19 (dated by TCRdb to 2020 to 2021). Library prep was done by the immunoSEQ multiplex PCR assay. The clones in this table, taken by TCRdb from immuneACCESS, are in-frame only. Not every clone is retained; where verified, under half of the shortfall comes from an unresolved V gene, and the cause of the rest is unknown. This sample has hundreds of thousands of clones in its table, and approximately 90% of those were observed once. The biggest ten clones account for more than 0.95% of the sample. Sequenced: PBMCs or T cells enriched from blood (not recorded which). These receptors were taken from a man between 25 and 39 years old who had recovered from COVID-19.

Regarding this clone: This sample includes further DNA sequences coding for the same CDR3. This CDR3 is CASSLSGSTDTQYF. The CDR3 DNA reads as TGTGCCAGCAGTTTGAGCGGGAGCACAGATACGCAGTATTTT. The V call is TRBV28, the J call TRBJ2-3; perhaps TRBD2 as D (6 bases). This CDR3 is built from 14 residues. V lost 3 bases to trimming and J lost 0 bases, with 7 bases between them. Germline V gene data show CDR1 as MDHEN and CDR2 as SYDVKM.

The chain joins TRBV5-1 to TRBJ2-7; D uncertain. Germline assignment: CDR1 SGHRS and CDR2 YFSETQ. Trimming pared 0 bases from V and 2 bases from J, leaving 12 bases between. The CDR3 totals 15 residues. CDR3 DNA: TGCGCCAGCAGCTTGGCCCTAAGCCGAACCTACGAGCAGTACTTC. Its translation is CASSLALSRTYEQYF.

The chain has TRBV3-1 (or the pseudogene TRBV3-2) and TRBJ2-2; TRBD1 is a possible D gene (7 bases). CDR1 and CDR2 (germline): LGHDT, YNNKEL (reference sequence). This CDR3 contains 17 residues. With 2 bases removed from V and 3 bases from J, the gap between germline ends came to 16 bases. The CDR3 loop is CASSQPRGTRYTGELFF. The CDR3 DNA follows: TGTGCCAGCAGCCAACCCAGGGGGACTCGGTACACCGGGGAGCTGTTTTTT.

This rearrangement joins TRBV9 to TRBJ2-1; perhaps TRBD2 as D (6 bases). V was pared by 4 bases and J by 0 bases, with 11 bases between. The length of the CDR3 is 15 residues. Germline V gene lookup returns CDR1 SGDLS and CDR2 YYNGEE. The CDR3: CASSPAGISYNEQFF. CDR3 in DNA: TGTGCCAGCAGCCCGGCGGGAATCTCCTACAATGAGCAGTTCTTC.

This clone was observed a single time. The V gene is TRBV19, the J gene TRBJ2-5, with D perhaps matching TRBD2 (6 bases). Trimming removed 9 bases from V and 4 bases from J, with 18 bases in between. The germline CDR1 and CDR2 sequences are LNHDA and SQIVND (reference sequence). This CDR3 has 14 amino acids. The CDR3 coding sequence is TGTGCCAGCCAACTCACCGGGAGAGGAGAGACCCAGTACTTC. Its protein product is CASQLTGRGETQYF.

The gene calls are TRBV3-1 (or the pseudogene TRBV3-2) and TRBJ2-7; D is ambiguous. Looked up from germline, CDR1 is LGHDT and CDR2 is YNNKEL (reference sequence). Between the trimmed V and J ends, which lost 5 bases and 3 bases, there was a span of 5 bases. The CDR3 runs 11 residues. The CDR3 sequence: CASSLNYEQYF. The CDR3 nucleotides read TGTGCCAGCAGCTTAAACTACGAGCAGTACTTC.

The chain is built from TRBV6-5 and TRBJ1-5; maybe TRBD1 (5 bases). The length of the CDR3 is 15 residues. Looked up from germline, CDR1 is MNHEY and CDR2 is SVGAGI. V lost 4 bases to trimming and J lost 0 bases, with 10 bases between them. The CDR3: CASSSTVNSNQPQHF. DNA for the CDR3: TGTGCCAGCAGTTCGACAGTTAATAGCAATCAGCCCCAGCATTTT.

The genes are TRBV11-1 and TRBJ2-1, with D perhaps matching TRBD2 (5 bases). There are 14 residues in the CDR3. Looked up from germline, CDR1 is SGHAT and CDR2 is FQDESV (reference sequence). Between the trimmed V and J ends, which lost 5 bases and 8 bases, there was a span of 16 bases. As DNA, the CDR3 is TGTGCCAGCAGCCTCGCCCGGGGTATGTATGAGCAGTTCTTC. As protein: CASSLARGMYEQFF.

The chain employs TRBV10-1 and TRBJ1-4; no definite D call. Per germline, CDR1 WNHNN and CDR2 SYGVQD (reference sequence). V shed 8 bases and J shed 2 bases, with 9 bases lying between them. CDR3 length: 13 amino acids. CDR3 region: CASEIYTNEKLFF. The CDR3 DNA reads as TGCGCCAGCGAGATTTACACTAATGAAAAACTGTTTTTT.

V and J are TRBV4-1 and TRBJ2-3, with 9 positions matching TRBD2. The CDR3 has 16 residues. CDR1 MGHRA and CDR2 YSYEKL come from the germline V gene. With 4 bases clipped from V and 4 bases from J, the junction kept 9 bases outside the gene matches. CDR3 protein: CASSRDPGLAPDTQYF. Here the CDR3 DNA reads TGCGCCAGCAGCCGAGACCCGGGACTAGCTCCAGATACGCAGTATTTT.

J is TRBJ2-5 and V is TRBV28; TRBD1 aligns across 10 bases. Unmatched junction bases numbered 17, after V lost 5 bases and J lost 5 bases. From germline, CDR1 is MDHEN and CDR2 SYDVKM. This CDR3 has 18 amino acids. The CDR3 DNA follows: TGTGCCAGCAGTCCCCCGCGCTATAAGACAGGGGGCATCGAGACCCAGTACTTC. This gives the protein CASSPPRYKTGGIETQYF.

The rearrangement uses TRBV28 and TRBJ2-5, with TRBD1 identical over 10 bases. CDR3 length equals 16 residues. CDR1 is MDHEN, CDR2 SYDVKM, per germline. Germline trimming cut 3 bases from V and 0 bases from J; bases unmatched to any gene: 4. CDR3 nucleotide sequence: TGTGCCAGCAGTTTGGAGGACAGGGGGTACCAAGAGACCCAGTACTTC. It translates to CASSLEDRGYQETQYF.

This sequence joins TRBV20-1 and TRBJ1-2; the D is unclear. CDR3 length equals 11 residues. Germline V CDR1 and CDR2: DFQATT, SNEGSKA (reference sequence). V was clipped by 2 bases and J by 5 bases, with 6 bases between them. The CDR3: CSARNQYGYTF. The CDR3 DNA sequence: TGCAGTGCTAGAAATCAGTATGGCTACACCTTC.

The J gene is TRBJ2-7, the V gene TRBV5-1; 9 bases are a match to TRBD2. V was clipped by 2 bases and J by 3 bases; unmatched bases: 3. The CDR3 length is 14 residues. CDR1 is SGHRS and CDR2 is YFSETQ in the germline V gene. CDR3 DNA sequence: TGCGCCAGCAGCTTACTAGCGGGTTACTACGAGCAGTACTTC. This codes for CASSLLAGYYEQYF.

The V and J genes are TRBV27 and TRBJ1-2; D perhaps matches TRBD1 (6 bases). In germline, CDR1 is MNHEY, CDR2 SMNVEV (reference sequence). CDR3 length equals 13 residues. Trimming cost V 6 bases and J 4 bases, with 12 bases left between them. CDR3 sequence (DNA): TGTGCCAGCAGCTCGACAGGCCGCTATGGCTACACCTTC. It translates to CASSSTGRYGYTF.

This sequence joins TRBV20-1 and TRBJ1-2; D not certain. Germline CDR1 reads DFQATT; CDR2 reads SNEGSKA (reference sequence). The CDR3 runs to 13 residues. Trimming removed 3 bases from V and 8 bases from J, with 16 bases in between. The CDR3 DNA reads TGCAGTGCTAGTCTCACCGGGAAAGGAGGCTACACCTTC. It codes for CSASLTGKGGYTF.

The rearrangement uses TRBV7-9 and TRBJ1-2; D perhaps matches TRBD1 (6 bases). Germline loops: CDR1 SEHNR, CDR2 FQNEAQ (reference sequence). Trimming cost V 1 base and J 7 bases, with 13 bases left between them. This CDR3 region has 14 residues. CDR3 loop: CASSLGNRDTGYTF. The DNA of the CDR3 is TGTGCCAGCAGCTTAGGGAACAGGGACACTGGCTACACCTTC.

This sequence joins TRBV9 and TRBJ2-5; 9 bases align to TRBD2. CDR1 and CDR2 from the germline V gene are SGDLS and YYNGEE. V dropped 3 bases and J dropped 2; count of bases not matched to a gene: 2. CDR3 length: 14 amino acids. The CDR3 DNA reads TGTGCCAGCAGCGGAACTAGCGGGCAAGAGACCCAGTACTTC. Translation: CASSGTSGQETQYF.

The J gene is TRBJ1-1, the V gene TRBV5-5; D is ambiguous. V lost 1 base and J 3 bases, leaving 7 bases between the germline ends. CDR3 size: 13 residues. Germline lookup yields CDR1 SGHKS and CDR2 YYEKEE (reference sequence). The CDR3 coding sequence is TGTGCCAGCAGCTTGATCTCGGACACTGAAGCTTTCTTT. This encodes CASSLISDTEAFF.

The genes are TRBV29-1 and TRBJ2-3, with 7 bases lining up with TRBD1. The germline CDR1 and CDR2 sequences are SQVTM and ANQGSEA. J gave up 1 base and V 5 bases, and 3 bases lay outside the gene matches. The CDR3 is 13 amino acids. CDR3 residues: CSVSQGGTDTQYF. Here the CDR3 DNA reads TGCAGCGTTAGTCAGGGGGGCACAGATACGCAGTATTTT.

This chain uses TRBV7-2 with TRBJ2-2; 10 bases align to TRBD2. V trimming: 4 bases; J trimming: 7 bases; junction bases outside the gene matches: 6. The CDR3 covers 15 residues. Germline CDR1 SGHTA, CDR2 FQGNSA. Here the CDR3 reads CASSSLAGAIGELFF. CDR3 bases: TGTGCCAGCAGCTCCCTAGCGGGAGCAATCGGGGAGCTGTTTTTT.

This chain links TRBV7-8 with TRBJ2-7; 11 nucleotides match TRBD2. Germline V gene lookup returns CDR1 SGHVS and CDR2 FQNEAQ. The CDR3 covers 15 residues. With V trimmed by 5 bases and J by 2 bases, 5 bases remained unmatched. The CDR3 here is CASSLGTSGPYEQYF. CDR3 sequence (DNA): TGTGCCAGCAGCCTAGGGACTAGCGGCCCCTACGAGCAGTACTTC.

This clone has just a few counts. The DNA for the CDR3 is TGTGCCACCAGTAGGACAGGGGACTCACCCCTCCACTTT. It encodes CATSRTGDSPLHF. The rearrangement joins TRBV24-1 to TRBJ1-6; 9 positions agree with TRBD1. V dropped 6 bases and J dropped 10; count of bases not matched to a gene: 3. Germline assignment: CDR1 KGHDR and CDR2 SFDVKD. The CDR3 consists of 13 residues.